This T cell receptor beta chain was observed in a study of T cell responses to AZD1222 COVID-19 vaccine. The assay was immunoSEQ multiplex PCR, and TCRdb's table has in-frame clones only and misses some. The table has 120,000 or so clones, roughly 88% seen once; the top ten hold roughly a quarter. A remark on this clone: Its specificity is not known.

Trimming removed 3 bases at V and 7 bases at J, with 9 bases between. The CDR3 has 12 residues. From germline, CDR1 is MDHEN and CDR2 SYDVKM. Study results and caveats: A rise in Spike-specific TCR breadth and depth followed two AZD1222 doses. It was only a handful of AZD1222 recipients who were seropositive at baseline. Possibly, clonal diversity was underestimated; donors were largely white British and included more females. There were repertoire samples only from the period after the peak T cell response.

The chain is built from TRBV28 and TRBJ1-2; a possible D gene is TRBD1 (5 bases). The source is an adult who received the AZD1222 COVID-19 vaccine. Source: peripheral blood, taken 28 days after the second AZD1222 dose. Written as DNA, the CDR3 is TGTGCCAGCAGTTTCCGGGGCGGTGGCTACACCTTC. This translates into CASSFRGGGYTF.